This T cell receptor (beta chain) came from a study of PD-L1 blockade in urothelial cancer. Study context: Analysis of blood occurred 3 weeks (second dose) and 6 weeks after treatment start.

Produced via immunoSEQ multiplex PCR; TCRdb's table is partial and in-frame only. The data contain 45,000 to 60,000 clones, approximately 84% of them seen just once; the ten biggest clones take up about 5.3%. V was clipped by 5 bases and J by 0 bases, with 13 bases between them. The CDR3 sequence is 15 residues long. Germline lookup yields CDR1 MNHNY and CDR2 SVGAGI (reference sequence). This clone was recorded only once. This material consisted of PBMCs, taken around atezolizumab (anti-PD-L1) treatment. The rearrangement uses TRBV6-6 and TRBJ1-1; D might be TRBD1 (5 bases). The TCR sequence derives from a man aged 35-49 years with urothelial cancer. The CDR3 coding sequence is TGTGCCAGCAGTGGGGGGGTCAGATTGAACACTGAAGCTTTCTTT. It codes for CASSGGVRLNTEAFF.